This T cell receptor (beta chain) originates from a study of shared clonotypes between healthy human individuals. Study in general: A couple of female and a few male donors aged 18 to 49 were enrolled. Donors had three CD4 naive, three CD4 memory, two CD8 naive and one CD8 memory plate apiece.

Here immunoSEQ multiplex PCR was the method, and the copy in TCRdb shows in-frame clones only, minus some. The sample has 2,500,000 or so clones, around 90% seen once. Concerning this clone: The target antigen is unknown.

The study's findings and limits: Memory subsets had estimated richness that was generally smaller than that of naive subsets. Non-shared clonotypes had lower generation probabilities than those shared by all four donors.

V lost 8 bases and J lost 8, with 18 bases in between. This CDR3 comprises 13 residues. In germline, CDR1 is MDHEN, CDR2 SYDVKM. The source is a man between 18 and 29 years old in good health. This rearrangement joins TRBV28 to TRBJ1-2; tentative D call: TRBD1 (5 bases). Sequenced: naive CD4+ T cells sorted from blood. Described subset: CD45RA+ positively selected. The CDR3 coding sequence is TGTGCCAGCTGGGGGACCCGAATGAGGGGCTACACCTTC. Amino acid sequence: CASWGTRMRGYTF.